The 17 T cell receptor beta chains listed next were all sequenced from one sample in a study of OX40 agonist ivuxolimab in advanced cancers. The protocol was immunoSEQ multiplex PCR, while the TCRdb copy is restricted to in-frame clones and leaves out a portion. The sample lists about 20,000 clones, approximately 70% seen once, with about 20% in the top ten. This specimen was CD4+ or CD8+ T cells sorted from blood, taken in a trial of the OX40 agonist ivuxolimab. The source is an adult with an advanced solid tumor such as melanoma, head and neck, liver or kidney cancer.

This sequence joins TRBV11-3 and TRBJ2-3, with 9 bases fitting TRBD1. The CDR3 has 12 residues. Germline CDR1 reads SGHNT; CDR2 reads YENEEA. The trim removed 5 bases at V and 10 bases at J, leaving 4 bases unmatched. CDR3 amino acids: CASSPGQGAQYF. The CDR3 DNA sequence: TGTGCCAGCAGCCCGGGACAGGGAGCGCAGTATTTT.

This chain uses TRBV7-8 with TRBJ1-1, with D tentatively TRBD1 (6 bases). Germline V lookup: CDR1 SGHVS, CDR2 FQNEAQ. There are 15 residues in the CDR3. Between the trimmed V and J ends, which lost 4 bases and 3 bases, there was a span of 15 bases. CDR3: CASSSGQFLDTEAFF. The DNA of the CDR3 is TGTGCCAGCAGCTCCGGACAGTTCTTAGACACTGAAGCTTTCTTT.

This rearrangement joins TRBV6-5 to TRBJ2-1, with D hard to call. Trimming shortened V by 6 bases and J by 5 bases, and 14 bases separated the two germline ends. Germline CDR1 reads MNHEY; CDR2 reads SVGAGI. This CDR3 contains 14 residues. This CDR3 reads CASSQRAPDNEQFF. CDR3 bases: TGTGCCAGCAGCCAGAGAGCCCCTGACAATGAGCAGTTCTTC.

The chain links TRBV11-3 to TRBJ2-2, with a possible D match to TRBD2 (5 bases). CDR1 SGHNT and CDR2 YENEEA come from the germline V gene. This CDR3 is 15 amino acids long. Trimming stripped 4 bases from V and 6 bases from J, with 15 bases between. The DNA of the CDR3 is TGTGCCAGCAGCTCCGGACGAGAGGGAGCCGGGGAGCTGTTTTTT. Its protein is CASSSGREGAGELFF. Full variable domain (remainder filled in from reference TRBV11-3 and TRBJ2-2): EAGVVQSPRYKIIEKKQPVAFWCNPISGHNTLYWYLQNLGQGPELLIRYENEEAVDDSQLPKDRFSAERLKGVDSTLKIQPAELGDSAVYLCASSSGREGAGELFFGEGSRLTVL.

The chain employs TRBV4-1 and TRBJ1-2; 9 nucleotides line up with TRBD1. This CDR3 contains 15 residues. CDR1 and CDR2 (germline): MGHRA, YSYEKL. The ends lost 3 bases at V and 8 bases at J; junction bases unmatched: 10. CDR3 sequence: CASSQGTGYRTGYTF. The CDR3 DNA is TGCGCCAGCAGCCAGGGGACAGGGTATCGGACCGGCTACACCTTC.

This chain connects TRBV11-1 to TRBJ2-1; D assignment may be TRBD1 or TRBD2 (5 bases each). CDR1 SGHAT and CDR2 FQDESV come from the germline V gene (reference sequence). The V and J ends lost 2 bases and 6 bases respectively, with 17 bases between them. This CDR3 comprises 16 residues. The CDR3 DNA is TGTGCCAGCAGCTTAACGTTACCAATGGGGGTCAATGAGCAGTTCTTC. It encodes CASSLTLPMGVNEQFF. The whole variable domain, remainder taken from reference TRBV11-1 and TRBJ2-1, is EAEVAQSPRYKITEKSQAVAFWCDPISGHATLYWYRQILGQGPELLVQFQDESVVDDSQLPKDRFSAERLKGVDSTLKIQPAELGDSAMYLCASSLTLPMGVNEQFFGPGTRLTVL.

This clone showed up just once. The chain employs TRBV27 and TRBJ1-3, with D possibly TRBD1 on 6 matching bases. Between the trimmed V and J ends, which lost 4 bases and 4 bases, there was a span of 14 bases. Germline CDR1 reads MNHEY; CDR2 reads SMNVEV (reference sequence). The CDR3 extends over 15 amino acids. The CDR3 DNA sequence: TGTGCCAGCAGTTACTCGGGGGGGCCGGGAAACACCATATATTTT. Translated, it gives CASSYSGGPGNTIYF.

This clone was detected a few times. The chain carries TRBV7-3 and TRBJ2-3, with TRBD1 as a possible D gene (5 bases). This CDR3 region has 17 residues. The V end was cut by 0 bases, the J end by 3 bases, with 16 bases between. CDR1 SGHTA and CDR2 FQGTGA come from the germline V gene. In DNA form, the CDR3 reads TGTGCCAGCAGCTTAACGGGGCGGCATTCCGCGACAGATACGCAGTATTTT. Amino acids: CASSLTGRHSATDTQYF. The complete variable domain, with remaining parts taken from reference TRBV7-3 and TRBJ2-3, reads GAGVSQTPSNKVTEKGKYVELRCDPISGHTALYWYRQSLGQGPEFLIYFQGTGAADDSGLPNDRFFAVRPEGSVSTLKIQRTERGDSAVYLCASSLTGRHSATDTQYFGPGTRLTVL.

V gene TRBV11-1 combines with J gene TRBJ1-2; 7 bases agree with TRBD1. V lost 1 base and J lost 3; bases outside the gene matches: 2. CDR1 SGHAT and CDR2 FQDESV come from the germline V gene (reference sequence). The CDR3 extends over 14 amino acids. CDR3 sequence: CASSLGQGYYGYTF. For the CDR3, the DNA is TGTGCCAGCAGCTTAGGACAGGGCTACTATGGCTACACCTTC.

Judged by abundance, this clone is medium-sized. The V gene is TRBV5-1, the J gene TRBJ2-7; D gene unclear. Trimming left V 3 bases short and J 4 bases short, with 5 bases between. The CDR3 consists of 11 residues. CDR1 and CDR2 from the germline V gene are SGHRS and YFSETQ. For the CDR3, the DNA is TGCGCCAGCAGCTGGGGATACGAGCAGTACTTC. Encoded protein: CASSWGYEQYF.

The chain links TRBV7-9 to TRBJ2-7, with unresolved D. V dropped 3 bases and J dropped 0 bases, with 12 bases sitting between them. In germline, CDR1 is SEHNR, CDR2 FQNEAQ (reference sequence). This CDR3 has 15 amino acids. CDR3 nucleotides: TGTGCCAGCAGCTTCGACCCCTCAAGCTCCTACGAGCAGTACTTC. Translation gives CASSFDPSSSYEQYF. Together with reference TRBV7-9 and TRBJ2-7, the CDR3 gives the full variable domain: DTGVSQNPRHKITKRGQNVTFRCDPISEHNRLYWYRQTLGQGPEFLTYFQNEAQLEKSRLLSDRFSAERPKGSFSTLEIQRTEQGDSAMYLCASSFDPSSSYEQYFGPGTRLTVT.

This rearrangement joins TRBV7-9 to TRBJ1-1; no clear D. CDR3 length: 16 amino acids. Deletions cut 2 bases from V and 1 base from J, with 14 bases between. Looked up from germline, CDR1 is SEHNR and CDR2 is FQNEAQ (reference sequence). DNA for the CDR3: TGTGCCAGCAGCTTAATCGGTAGGGCCCCGAACACTGAAGCTTTCTTT. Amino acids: CASSLIGRAPNTEAFF.

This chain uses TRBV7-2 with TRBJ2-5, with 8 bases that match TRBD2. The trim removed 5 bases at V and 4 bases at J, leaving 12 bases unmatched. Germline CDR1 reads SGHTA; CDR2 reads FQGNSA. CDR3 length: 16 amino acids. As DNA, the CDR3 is TGTGCCAGCAGCCAAGGCTTTGGACTAGCTTCAGAGACCCAGTACTTC. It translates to CASSQGFGLASETQYF. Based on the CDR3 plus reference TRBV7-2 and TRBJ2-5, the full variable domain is GAGVSQSPSNKVTEKGKDVELRCDPISGHTALYWYRQSLGQGLEFLIYFQGNSAPDKSGLPSDRFSAERTGGSVSTLTIQRTQQEDSAVYLCASSQGFGLASETQYFGPGTRLLVL.

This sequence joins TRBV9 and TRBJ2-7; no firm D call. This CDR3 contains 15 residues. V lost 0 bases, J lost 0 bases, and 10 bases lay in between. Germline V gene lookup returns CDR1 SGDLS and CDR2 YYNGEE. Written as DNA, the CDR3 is TGTGCCAGCAGCGTAGAAGGCGGCTACTCCTACGAGCAGTACTTC. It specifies CASSVEGGYSYEQYF.

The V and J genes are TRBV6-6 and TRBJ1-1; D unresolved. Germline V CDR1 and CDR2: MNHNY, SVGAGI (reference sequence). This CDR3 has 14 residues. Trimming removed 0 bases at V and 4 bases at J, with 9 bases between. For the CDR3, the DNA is TGTGCCAGCAGTTACTCGGACGGACCCACTGAAGCTTTCTTT. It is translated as CASSYSDGPTEAFF.

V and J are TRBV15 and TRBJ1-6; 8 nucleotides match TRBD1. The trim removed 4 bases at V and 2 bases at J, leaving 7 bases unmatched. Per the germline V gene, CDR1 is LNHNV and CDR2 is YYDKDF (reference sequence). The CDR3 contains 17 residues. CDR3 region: CATSTGAGGTYNSPLHF. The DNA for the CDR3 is TGTGCCACCAGCACCGGGGCAGGGGGCACCTATAATTCACCCCTCCACTTT.

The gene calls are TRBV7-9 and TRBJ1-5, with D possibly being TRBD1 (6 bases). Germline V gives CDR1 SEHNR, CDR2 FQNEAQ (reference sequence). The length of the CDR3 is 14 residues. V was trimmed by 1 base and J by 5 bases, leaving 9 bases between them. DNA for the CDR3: TGTGCCAGCAGCTTAGTTGCAGGGGATCAGCCCCAGCATTTT. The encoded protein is CASSLVAGDQPQHF.